The 3 T cell receptor beta chains reported below all come from one sample, sequenced in a study of blood T cell repertoires in COVID-19. Repertoires were generated with immunoSEQ multiplex PCR, while TCRdb's copy carries only in-frame clones and drops some. The repertoire holds about 95,000 clones, with 89% as singletons. Sequenced: peripheral blood. The source is a man aged 60 to 69 with COVID-19, enrolled during active disease.

This clone turned up a few times. The chain employs TRBV5-1 and TRBJ2-1; D is uncertain. Per germline, CDR1 SGHRS and CDR2 YFSETQ. The length of the CDR3 is 13 residues. Trimming took off 3 bases at V and 6 bases at J, with 10 bases between the two ends. The CDR3 DNA is TGCGCCAGCAGCTGGGCCCCTCTCAATGAGCAGTTCTTC. It is translated as CASSWAPLNEQFF.

This chain connects TRBV11-3 to TRBJ2-1; 14 nucleotides align to TRBD2. The J segment lost 12 bases and the V segment lost 4 bases, leaving 8 bases of the junction unmatched. The CDR3 is made up of 15 amino acids. Germline CDR1 SGHNT, CDR2 YENEEA. The CDR3 loop reads CASSSGLAGVVRQFF. CDR3 DNA: TGTGCCAGCAGCTCGGGACTAGCGGGAGTCGTAAGGCAGTTCTTC.

This clone was detected only a few times. The rearrangement uses TRBV9 and TRBJ2-1; tentative D call: TRBD2 (6 bases). V was pared by 6 bases and J by 0 bases, with 10 bases between. The length of the CDR3 is 14 residues. Germline V gene sequence: CDR1 SGDLS, CDR2 YYNGEE. CDR3 region: CASTTTSSYNEQFF. Written as DNA, the CDR3 is TGTGCCAGCACGACGACTAGCTCCTACAATGAGCAGTTCTTC.